This entry lists 19 T cell receptor beta chains sequenced from one sample in a study of post-analysis software for immune sequencing data. Study findings and constraints: Compared with controls, patients had more of roughly five TRBV segments, including TRBV5-6, TRBV5-1 and TRBV20-1.

TCR beta cDNA libraries had unique molecular identifiers. TCRdb reprocessed the PCR reads with MiXCR, giving one entry per CDR3 protein. The profile shows approximately 460,000 distinct CDR3 sequences, roughly 45% of them singletons. Which antigens these TCRs recognize remains unknown. Sequencing used blood. These receptors originate from a girl aged 10 to 17 with multiple sclerosis.

A few counts support this clonotype. The chain carries TRBV27 and TRBJ2-7; 10 bases map to TRBD2. Germline CDR1 reads MNHEY; CDR2 reads SMNVEV (reference sequence). The junction had 5 bases not matched to a gene; V was cut back by 4 bases and J by 2 bases. CDR3 size: 15 residues. CDR3 sequence: CASSSGLAATYEQYF. In DNA form, the CDR3 reads TGTGCCAGCAGTTCAGGACTAGCGGCCACCTACGAGCAGTACTTC.

V is TRBV5-4 and J is TRBJ2-7; 11 bases match TRBD1. The CDR3 is 14 residues long. Germline CDR1 is SGHNT and CDR2 is YYREEE (reference sequence). V dropped 5 bases and J dropped 2; count of bases not matched to a gene: 3. The CDR3, as DNA: TGTGCCAGCAGTTGGACAGGGGGCACCTACGAGCAGTACTTC. Encoded protein: CASSWTGGTYEQYF.

As DNA, the CDR3 is TGTGCCAGCAGCCAAGACGGCGAAGGGGTCGGATATAGCAATCAGCCCCAGCATTTT. It is translated as CASSQDGEGVGYSNQPQHF. The chain links TRBV14 to TRBJ1-5, with D tentatively TRBD1 (5 bases). This CDR3 contains 19 residues. The germline V and J ends were trimmed by 0 bases and 0 bases, with 18 bases remaining between them. Per germline, CDR1 SGHDN and CDR2 FVKESK.

This clonotype was observed a few times. The chain uses TRBV5-1 and TRBJ2-7; 7 nucleotides line up with TRBD2. With V trimmed by 2 bases and J by 6 bases, 17 bases remained unmatched. CDR1 and CDR2 from the germline V gene are SGHRS and YFSETQ. CDR3 length equals 17 residues. The CDR3 coding sequence is TGCGCCAGCAGCTTCTACGATCGCGGGAGTATTCCTAGCGAGCAGTACTTC. Residues: CASSFYDRGSIPSEQYF.

This clonotype was seen a single time. The chain uses TRBV4-1 and TRBJ1-1; 9 bases map to TRBD1. V was clipped by 0 bases and J by 3 bases; unmatched bases: 5. The CDR3 contains 16 residues. CDR1 and CDR2 (germline): MGHRA, YSYEKL. CDR3 sequence: CASSQEPGQGDTEAFF. CDR3 DNA sequence: TGCGCCAGCAGCCAAGAGCCGGGACAGGGAGACACTGAAGCTTTCTTT.

The rearrangement links TRBV7-9 to TRBJ2-1; 7 nucleotides match TRBD2. With 8 bases clipped from V and 3 bases from J, the junction kept 19 bases outside the gene matches. Per the germline V gene, CDR1 is SEHNR and CDR2 is FQNEAQ (reference sequence). This CDR3 comprises 18 residues. The CDR3 DNA follows: TGTGCCAGCCCCCCCACAGCGGACGGGGACTACCACTACAATGAGCAGTTCTTC. Protein sequence: CASPPTADGDYHYNEQFF.

V gene TRBV10-3 combines with J gene TRBJ2-5; possibly TRBD1 for D (5 bases). Looked up from germline, CDR1 is ENHRY and CDR2 is SYGVKD. CDR3 size: 16 residues. Between the trimmed V and J ends, which lost 2 bases and 1 base, there was a span of 14 bases. CDR3: CAISEGSTATQETQYF. The DNA for the CDR3 is TGTGCCATCAGTGAGGGTTCGACAGCTACCCAAGAGACCCAGTACTTC.

V usage is TRBV7-8 and J usage is TRBJ2-1; 8 nucleotides align to TRBD2. This CDR3 has 17 residues. Germline lookup yields CDR1 SGHVS and CDR2 FQNEAQ. After removal of 2 bases from V and 4 bases from J, the junction contained 10 bases not matched to a gene. The CDR3 DNA follows: TGTGCCAGCAGCTTACCGTCAGCGGGAGCAGAGTACAATGAGCAGTTCTTC. It is translated as CASSLPSAGAEYNEQFF. Full variable domain (missing parts from reference TRBV7-8 and TRBJ2-1): GAGVSQSPRYKVAKRGQDVALRCDPISGHVSLFWYQQALGQGPEFLTYFQNEAQLDKSGLPSDRFFAERPEGSVSTLKIQRTQQEDSAVYLCASSLPSAGAEYNEQFFGPGTRLTVL.

Details on this clonotype: A much larger clone differs by one base, so this may be a read error. The genes are TRBV28 and TRBJ2-5; D not resolved. The CDR3 extends over 14 amino acids. CDR1 is MDHEN and CDR2 is SYDVKM in the germline V gene. CDR3 DNA: TGTGCCAGCACCGGTGAGGAGTACCAAGAGACCCAGGACTTC. Protein: CASTGEEYQETQDF.

The rearrangement uses TRBV27 and TRBJ2-7; D may be TRBD2 (5 bases). Per germline, CDR1 MNHEY and CDR2 SMNVEV (reference sequence). The V and J ends lost 1 base and 3 bases respectively, with 10 bases between them. This CDR3 has 14 amino acids. DNA of the CDR3: TGTGCCAGCAGTTTATTAGGGAGAGACTACGAGCAGTACTTC. Translation gives CASSLLGRDYEQYF.

The CDR3 protein is CASSERERLYNEQFF. In nucleotides, the CDR3 is TGTGCCAGCAGTGAGCGGGAGCGCCTTTACAATGAGCAGTTCTTC. The chain couples TRBV27 to TRBJ2-1; 8 bases map to TRBD2. Germline V gene sequence: CDR1 MNHEY, CDR2 SMNVEV (reference sequence). J lost 4 bases, V lost 5 bases, and 7 bases had no gene match. The CDR3 loop spans 15 amino acids.

This chain connects TRBV20-1 to TRBJ2-7; 10 bases line up with TRBD2. Germline CDR1 DFQATT, CDR2 SNEGSKA (reference sequence). The CDR3 is made up of 17 amino acids. The trim removed 5 bases at V and 3 bases at J, leaving 16 bases unmatched. For the CDR3, the DNA is TGCAGTGCTCCTACGGCTTCCGGGACTAGCGCAAACTACGAGCAGTACTTC. It encodes CSAPTASGTSANYEQYF.

The chain recombines TRBV18 with TRBJ2-2; 9 nucleotides line up with TRBD1. Germline CDR1 reads KGHSH; CDR2 reads LQKENI. CDR3 length: 16 amino acids. J was trimmed by 5 bases and V by 3 bases; bases with no gene match: 7. The CDR3 reads CASSPRSGTGTGELFF. The CDR3 DNA reads TGTGCCAGCTCACCGCGGAGCGGGACAGGGACCGGGGAGCTGTTTTTT.

The chain is built from TRBV24-1 and TRBJ2-3; possibly TRBD2 for D (5 bases). CDR3 length equals 15 residues. Trimming took 5 bases from V and 1 from J, leaving 12 bases between them. CDR1 is KGHDR and CDR2 is SFDVKD in the germline V gene. The CDR3 loop reads CATSGRRWGTDTQYF. The CDR3 DNA follows: TGTGCCACCAGTGGGCGGAGGTGGGGCACAGATACGCAGTATTTT.

This clonotype was seen a handful of times. At one end the junction does not follow the germline gene, possibly because of a read error. The genes are TRBV7-7 and TRBJ2-5, with D possibly matching TRBD2 (6 bases). The CDR3 is 13 residues long. CDR1 SSHAT and CDR2 FNYEAQ come from the germline V gene (reference sequence). The CDR3 DNA follows: TGTGCTAGCAGCCGGGACTTCCGGGAGACCCAGTACTTC. As protein: CASSRDFRETQYF.

The J gene is TRBJ2-1, the V gene TRBV19; 8 nucleotides match TRBD1. CDR1 is LNHDA, CDR2 SQIVND, per germline (reference sequence). The CDR3 sequence is 16 residues long. The V and J ends lost 5 bases and 0 bases, in that order; junction bases with no gene match: 6. The CDR3 nucleotides are TGTGCCAGTAGTGACAGGGGATTAACCTCCTACAATGAGCAGTTCTTC. This translates into CASSDRGLTSYNEQFF. The variable domain in full, with the rest retrieved from reference TRBV19 and TRBJ2-1, is DGGITQSPKYLFRKEGQNVTLSCEQNLNHDAMYWYRQDPGQGLRLIYYSQIVNDFQKGDIAEGYSVSREKKESFPLTVTSAQKNPTAFYLCASSDRGLTSYNEQFFGPGTRLTVL.

This clonotype was seen more than once but under ten times. V and J are TRBV19 and TRBJ2-5, with a tentative D call TRBD2 (6 bases). The CDR3 runs to 12 residues. V lost 6 bases to trimming and J lost 5 bases, with 10 bases between them. CDR1 and CDR2 from the germline V gene are LNHDA and SQIVND (reference sequence). The CDR3 nucleotides read TGTGCCAGTAGCGGGAGCATGGAGACCCAGTACTTC. It specifies CASSGSMETQYF. The whole variable domain, filled in from reference TRBV19 and TRBJ2-5, reads DGGITQSPKYLFRKEGQNVTLSCEQNLNHDAMYWYRQDPGQGLRLIYYSQIVNDFQKGDIAEGYSVSREKKESFPLTVTSAQKNPTAFYLCASSGSMETQYFGPGTRLLVL.

The chain links TRBV7-2 to TRBJ2-7; 8 nucleotides agree with TRBD1. V dropped 1 base and J dropped 3; count of bases not matched to a gene: 5. The germline V gene encodes CDR1 SGHTA and CDR2 FQGNSA. The CDR3 totals 15 residues. The CDR3 nucleotides read TGTGCCAGCAGCTTAGGGAGACAGGGGATCTACGAGCAGTACTTC. This gives the protein CASSLGRQGIYEQYF.

This rearrangement joins TRBV11-1 to TRBJ2-4, with 14 nucleotides matching TRBD2. The J call may be wrong; the DNA end is better matched by TRBJ2-7. The CDR3 has 15 amino acids. Per the germline V gene, CDR1 is SGHAT and CDR2 is FQDESV (reference sequence). This CDR3 is CASRGLAGDSYEQYF. DNA for the CDR3: TGTGCCAGCAGGGGACTAGCGGGAGACTCTTACGAGCAGTACTTC.